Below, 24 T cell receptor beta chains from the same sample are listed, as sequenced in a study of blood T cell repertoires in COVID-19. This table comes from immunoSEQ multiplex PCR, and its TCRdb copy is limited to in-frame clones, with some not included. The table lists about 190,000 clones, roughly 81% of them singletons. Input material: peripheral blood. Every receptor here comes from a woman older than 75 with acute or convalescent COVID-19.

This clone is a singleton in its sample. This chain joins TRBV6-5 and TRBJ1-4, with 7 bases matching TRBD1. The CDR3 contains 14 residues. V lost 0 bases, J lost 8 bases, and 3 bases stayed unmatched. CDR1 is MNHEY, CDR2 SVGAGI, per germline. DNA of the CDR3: TGTGCCAGCAGTTACTCGACAGGGCGCGAAAAACTGTTTTTT. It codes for CASSYSTGREKLFF.

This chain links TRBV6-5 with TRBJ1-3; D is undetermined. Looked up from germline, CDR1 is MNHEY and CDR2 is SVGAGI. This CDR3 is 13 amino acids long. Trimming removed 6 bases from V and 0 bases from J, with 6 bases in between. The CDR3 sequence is CASSRFSGNTIYF. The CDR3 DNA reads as TGTGCCAGCAGCCGGTTCTCTGGAAACACCATATATTTT.

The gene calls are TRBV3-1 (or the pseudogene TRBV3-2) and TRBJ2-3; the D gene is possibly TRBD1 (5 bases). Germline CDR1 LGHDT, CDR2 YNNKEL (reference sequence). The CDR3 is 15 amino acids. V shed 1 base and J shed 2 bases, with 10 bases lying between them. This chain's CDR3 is CASSQGQGNTDTQYF. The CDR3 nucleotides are TGTGCCAGCAGCCAAGGTCAGGGAAACACAGATACGCAGTATTTT.

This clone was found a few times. This CDR3 is CASRQGALGANVLTF. CDR3 nucleotides: TGTGCCAGCAGACAGGGGGCGCTAGGGGCCAACGTCCTGACTTTC. The V gene is TRBV6-6, the J gene TRBJ2-6; 9 positions agree with TRBD1. V lost 6 bases and J lost 4; bases outside the gene matches: 4. From germline, CDR1 is MNHNY and CDR2 SVGAGI (reference sequence). The CDR3 has 15 residues.

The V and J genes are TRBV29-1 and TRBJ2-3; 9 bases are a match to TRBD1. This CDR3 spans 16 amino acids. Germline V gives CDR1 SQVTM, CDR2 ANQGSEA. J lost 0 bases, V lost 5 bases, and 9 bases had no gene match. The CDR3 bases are TGCAGCGTTCTAGGAGGTACAGGGGGCAGCACAGATACGCAGTATTTT. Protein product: CSVLGGTGGSTDTQYF.

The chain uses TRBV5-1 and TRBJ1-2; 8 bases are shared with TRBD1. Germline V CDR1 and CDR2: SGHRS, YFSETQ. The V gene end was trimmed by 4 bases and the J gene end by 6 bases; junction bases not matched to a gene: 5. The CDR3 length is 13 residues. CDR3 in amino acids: CASSPEGQDGYTF. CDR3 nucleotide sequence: TGCGCCAGCAGCCCCGAGGGACAGGATGGCTACACCTTC.

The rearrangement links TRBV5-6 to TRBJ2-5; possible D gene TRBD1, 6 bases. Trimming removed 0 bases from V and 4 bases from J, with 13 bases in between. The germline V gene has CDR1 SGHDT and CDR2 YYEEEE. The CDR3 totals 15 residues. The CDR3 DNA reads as TGTGCCAGCAGCTTGGTACAGGGTAATACAGAGACCCAGTACTTC. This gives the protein CASSLVQGNTETQYF.

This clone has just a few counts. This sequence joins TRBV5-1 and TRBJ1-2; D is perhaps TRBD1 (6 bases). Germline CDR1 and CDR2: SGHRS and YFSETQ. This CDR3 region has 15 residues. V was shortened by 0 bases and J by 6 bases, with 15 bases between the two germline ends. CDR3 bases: TGCGCCAGCAGCTTGGAAATTGGGACAAGCAATGGCTACACCTTC. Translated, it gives CASSLEIGTSNGYTF. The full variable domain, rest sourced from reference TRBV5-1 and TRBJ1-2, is KAGVTQTPRYLIKTRGQQVTLSCSPISGHRSVSWYQQTPGQGLQFLFEYFSETQRNKGNFPGRFSGRQFSNSRSEMNVSTLELGDSALYLCASSLEIGTSNGYTFGSGTRLTVV.

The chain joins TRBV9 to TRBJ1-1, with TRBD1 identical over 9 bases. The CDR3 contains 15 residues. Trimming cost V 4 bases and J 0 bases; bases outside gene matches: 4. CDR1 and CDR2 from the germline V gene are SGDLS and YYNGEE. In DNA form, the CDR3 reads TGTGCCAGCAGCCCACGGACAGGGGTGAACACTGAAGCTTTCTTT. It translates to CASSPRTGVNTEAFF. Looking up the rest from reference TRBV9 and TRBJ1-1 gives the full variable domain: DSGVTQTPKHLITATGQRVTLRCSPRSGDLSVYWYQQSLDQGLQFLIQYYNGEERAKGNILERFSAQQFPDLHSELNLSSLELGDSALYFCASSPRTGVNTEAFFGQGTRLTVV.

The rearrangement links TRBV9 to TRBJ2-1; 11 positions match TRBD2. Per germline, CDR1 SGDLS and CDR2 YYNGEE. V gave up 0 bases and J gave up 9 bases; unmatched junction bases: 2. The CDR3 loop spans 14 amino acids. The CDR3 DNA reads TGTGCCAGCAGCGTAGTACTAGCGGGAGCTGAGCAGTTCTTC. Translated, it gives CASSVVLAGAEQFF.

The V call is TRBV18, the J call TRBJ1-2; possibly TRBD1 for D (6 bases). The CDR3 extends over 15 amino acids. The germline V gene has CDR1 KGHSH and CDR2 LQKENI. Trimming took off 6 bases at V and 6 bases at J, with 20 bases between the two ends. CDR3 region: CASSPQRGRGDGYTF. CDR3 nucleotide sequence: TGTGCCAGCTCCCCCCAGAGGGGCAGGGGCGATGGCTACACCTTC.

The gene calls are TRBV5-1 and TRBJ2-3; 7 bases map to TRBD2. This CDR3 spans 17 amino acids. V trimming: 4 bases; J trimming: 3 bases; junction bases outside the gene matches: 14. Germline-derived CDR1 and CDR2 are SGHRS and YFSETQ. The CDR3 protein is CASSIQKRDLATDTQYF. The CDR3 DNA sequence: TGCGCCAGCAGCATCCAAAAGCGGGACCTAGCGACAGATACGCAGTATTTT.

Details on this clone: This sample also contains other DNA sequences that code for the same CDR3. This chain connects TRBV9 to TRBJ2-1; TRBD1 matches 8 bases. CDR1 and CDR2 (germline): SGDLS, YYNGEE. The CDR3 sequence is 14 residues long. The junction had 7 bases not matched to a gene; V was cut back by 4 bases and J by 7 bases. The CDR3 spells CASSLRTGWNEQFF. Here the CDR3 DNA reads TGTGCCAGCAGCCTTAGGACAGGGTGGAATGAGCAGTTCTTC.

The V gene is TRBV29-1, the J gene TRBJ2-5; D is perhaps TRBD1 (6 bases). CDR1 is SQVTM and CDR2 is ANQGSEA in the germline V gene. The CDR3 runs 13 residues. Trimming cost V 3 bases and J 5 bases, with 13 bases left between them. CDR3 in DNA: TGCAGCGTTGAGACAGGACGAGGGGAGACCCAGTACTTC. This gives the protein CSVETGRGETQYF.

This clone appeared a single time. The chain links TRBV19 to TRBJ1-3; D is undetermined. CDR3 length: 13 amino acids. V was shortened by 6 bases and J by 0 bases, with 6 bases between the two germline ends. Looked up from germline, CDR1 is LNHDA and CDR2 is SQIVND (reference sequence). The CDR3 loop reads CASRQLSGNTIYF. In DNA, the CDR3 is TGTGCCAGTAGACAGCTCTCTGGAAACACCATATATTTT.

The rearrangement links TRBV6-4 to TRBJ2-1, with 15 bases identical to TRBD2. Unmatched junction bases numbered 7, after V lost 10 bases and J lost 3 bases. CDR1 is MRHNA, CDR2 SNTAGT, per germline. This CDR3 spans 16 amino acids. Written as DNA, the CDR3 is TGTGCCACCCGGGGACTAGCGGGAGGTAACTACAATGAGCAGTTCTTC. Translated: CATRGLAGGNYNEQFF.

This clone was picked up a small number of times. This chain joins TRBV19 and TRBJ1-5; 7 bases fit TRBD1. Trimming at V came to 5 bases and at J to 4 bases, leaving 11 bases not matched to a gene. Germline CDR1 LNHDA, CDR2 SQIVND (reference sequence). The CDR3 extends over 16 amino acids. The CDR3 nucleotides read TGTGCCAGTAGTCCACACCGGGACAGCCTAAATCAGCCCCAGCATTTT. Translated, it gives CASSPHRDSLNQPQHF.

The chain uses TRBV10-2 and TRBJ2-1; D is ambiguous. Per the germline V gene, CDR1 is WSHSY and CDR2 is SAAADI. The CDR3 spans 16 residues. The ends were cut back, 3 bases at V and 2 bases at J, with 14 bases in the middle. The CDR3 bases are TGCGCCAGCAGTGAAACCGCGGCGTTTGCCTACAATGAGCAGTTCTTC. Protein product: CASSETAAFAYNEQFF.

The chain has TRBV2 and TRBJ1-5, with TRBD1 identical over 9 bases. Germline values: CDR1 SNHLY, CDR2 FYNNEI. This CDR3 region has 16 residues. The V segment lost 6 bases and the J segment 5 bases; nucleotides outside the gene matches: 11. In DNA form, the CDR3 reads TGTGCCAGCAGGCCAACCGGGACAGGGAGGTATCAGCCCCAGCATTTT. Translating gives CASRPTGTGRYQPQHF.

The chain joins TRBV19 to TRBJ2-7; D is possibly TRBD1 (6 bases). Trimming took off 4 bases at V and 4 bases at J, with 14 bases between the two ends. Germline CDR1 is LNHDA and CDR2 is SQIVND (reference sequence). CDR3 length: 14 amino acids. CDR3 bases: TGTGCCAGTAGTAAGGGGACAATATTTTACGAGCAGTACTTC. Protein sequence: CASSKGTIFYEQYF.

The CDR3 DNA is TGTGCCAGCAGTTCCAGGACAGGGGCATTAGGTTCACCCCTCCACTTT. This sequence encodes CASSSRTGALGSPLHF. This chain joins TRBV27 and TRBJ1-6, with 9 bases that match TRBD1. Germline V gives CDR1 MNHEY, CDR2 SMNVEV (reference sequence). V lost 4 bases and J lost 9; bases outside the gene matches: 10. The CDR3 loop spans 16 amino acids.

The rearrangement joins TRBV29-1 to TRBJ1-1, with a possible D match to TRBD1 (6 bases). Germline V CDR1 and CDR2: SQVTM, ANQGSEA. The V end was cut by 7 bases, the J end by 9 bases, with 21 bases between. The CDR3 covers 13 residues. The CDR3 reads CSASAWEGVKAFF. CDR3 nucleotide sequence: TGCAGCGCCTCAGCATGGGAGGGGGTAAAAGCTTTCTTT.

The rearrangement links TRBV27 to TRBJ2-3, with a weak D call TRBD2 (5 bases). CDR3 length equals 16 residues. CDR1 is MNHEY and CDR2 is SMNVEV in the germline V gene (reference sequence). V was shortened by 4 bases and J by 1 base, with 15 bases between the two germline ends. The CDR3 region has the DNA TGTGCCAGCAGTTCCCCCTTTAGTAGCGGCACAGATACGCAGTATTTT. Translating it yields CASSSPFSSGTDTQYF.

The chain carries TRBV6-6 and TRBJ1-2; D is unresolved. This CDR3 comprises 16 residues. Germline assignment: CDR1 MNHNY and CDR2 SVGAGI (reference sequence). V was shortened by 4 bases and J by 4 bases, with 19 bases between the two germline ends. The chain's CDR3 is CASSFDPYLDLYGYTF. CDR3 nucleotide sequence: TGTGCCAGCAGTTTCGACCCTTATCTAGACCTCTATGGCTACACCTTC.